What follows is one T cell receptor beta chain and its context. As yet, its antigen is unknown. The data are from a study of T cell repertoires in cytomegalovirus infection. Study-wide background: Recently identified HLA-C-restricted CMV epitopes were among the peptides used. Signatures in public TCR beta sequences pointed to both CMV infection and matching HLA type.

The germline CDR1 and CDR2 sequences are MNHEY and SMNVEV (reference sequence). V trimming: 2 bases; J trimming: 10 bases; junction bases outside the gene matches: 10. The CDR3 is 15 amino acids. TCRdb processed the reads anew with MiXCR; each CDR3 protein has one entry. The sample contains 95,000 to 150,000 distinct CDR3 sequences, over 25% of which appear only once. General study results and limits: HLA-C-restricted CMV-specific TCR beta clonotypes prevailed in the ex vivo response. Of the TCR beta families, the public ones yielded a cumulative frequency that identified carriers of CMV plus the relevant HLA.

This specimen was CD8+ T cells from cultured PBMCs, taken from culture after CMV antigen stimulation. The TCR comes from a human donor in good health (CMV status not recorded). Some clones in this sample may be carry-over from other donors' samples. This chain connects TRBV27 to TRBJ2-1, with TRBD1 matching over 8 bases. CDR3 in DNA: TGTGCCAGCAGTTTAACTACAGGGGGAATTTTAGAGCAGTTCTTC. Its translation: CASSLTTGGILEQFF.